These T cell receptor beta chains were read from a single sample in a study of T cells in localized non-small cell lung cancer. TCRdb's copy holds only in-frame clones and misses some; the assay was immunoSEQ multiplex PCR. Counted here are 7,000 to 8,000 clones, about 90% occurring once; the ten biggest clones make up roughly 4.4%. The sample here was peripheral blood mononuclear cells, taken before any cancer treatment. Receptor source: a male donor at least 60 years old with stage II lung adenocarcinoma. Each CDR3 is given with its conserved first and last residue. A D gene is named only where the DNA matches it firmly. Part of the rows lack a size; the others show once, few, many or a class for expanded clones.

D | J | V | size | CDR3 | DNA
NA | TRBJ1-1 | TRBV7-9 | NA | CASSFSVNTEAFF | TGTGCCAGCAGCTTTTCGGTGAACACTGAAGCTTTCTTT
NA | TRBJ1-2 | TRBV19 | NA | CASSVTGITNYGYTF | TGTGCCAGTAGTGTTACAGGTATAACTAACTATGGCTACACCTTC
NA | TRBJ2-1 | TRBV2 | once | CASTVQGGQNEQFF | TGTGCCAGCACTGTACAGGGCGGTCAGAATGAGCAGTTCTTC
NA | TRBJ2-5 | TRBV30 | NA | CAWSDWFQGIQETQYF | TGTGCCTGGAGTGATTGGTTCCAGGGCATCCAAGAGACCCAGTACTTC
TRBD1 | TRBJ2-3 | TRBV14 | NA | CASSPFGQGDTQYF | TGTGCCAGCAGCCCATTCGGACAGGGGGACACGCAGTATTTT
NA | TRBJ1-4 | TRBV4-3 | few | CASSQDLGPEVEKLFF | TGCGCCAGCAGCCAAGATCTTGGGCCCGAGGTGGAAAAACTGTTTTTT
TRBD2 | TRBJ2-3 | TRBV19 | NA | CASSMGPSGASTDTQYF | TGTGCCAGTAGTATGGGGCCGAGCGGGGCTAGCACAGATACGCAGTATTTT
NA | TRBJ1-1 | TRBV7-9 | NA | CASSLDERGLKAFF | TGTGCCAGCAGCTTAGACGAGAGGGGGTTGAAAGCTTTCTTT
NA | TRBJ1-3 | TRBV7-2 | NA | CASSLLRSGNTIYF | TGTGCCAGCAGCTTACTTCGCTCTGGAAACACCATATATTTT
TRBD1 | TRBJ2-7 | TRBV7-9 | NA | CASSGNRGAYEQYF | TGTGCCAGCAGCGGAAACAGGGGCGCCTACGAGCAGTACTTC
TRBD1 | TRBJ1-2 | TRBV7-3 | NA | CASSSGTGPSGYTF | TGTGCCAGCAGCAGCGGGACAGGGCCTTCGGGCTACACCTTC
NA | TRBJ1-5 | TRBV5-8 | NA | CASSWDGSNQPQHF | TGTGCCAGCAGCTGGGACGGTAGCAATCAGCCCCAGCATTTT
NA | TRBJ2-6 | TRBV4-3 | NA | CASSQVGTTSGANVLTF | TGCGCCAGCAGCCAAGTAGGGACAACCTCTGGGGCCAACGTCCTGACTTTC
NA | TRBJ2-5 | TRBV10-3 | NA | CAISESPQETQYF | TGTGCCATCAGTGAGTCCCCGCAAGAGACCCAGTACTTC
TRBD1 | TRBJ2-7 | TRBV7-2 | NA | CASTSTGATYEQYF | TGTGCCAGCACCTCGACAGGGGCCACCTACGAGCAGTACTTC
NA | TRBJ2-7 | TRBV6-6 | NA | CASRTDHSSPYEQYF | TGTGCCAGCAGAACAGATCATTCCTCGCCCTACGAGCAGTACTTC
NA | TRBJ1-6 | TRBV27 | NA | CASSQLGTGLSPLHF | TGTGCCAGCAGTCAGCTTGGAACAGGACTTTCACCCCTCCACTTT
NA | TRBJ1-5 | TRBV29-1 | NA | CSVQGSNQPQHF | TGCAGCGTGCAGGGGAGCAATCAGCCCCAGCATTTT
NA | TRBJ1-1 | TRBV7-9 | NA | CASSLTRSTEAFF | TGTGCCAGCAGCTTAACGAGGAGCACTGAAGCTTTCTTT
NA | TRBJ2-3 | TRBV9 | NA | CASSEGAVGGGQDTQYF | TGTGCCAGCAGCGAGGGAGCGGTTGGGGGGGGCCAAGATACGCAGTATTTT
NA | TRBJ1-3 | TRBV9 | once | CASSPLRGNTIYF | TGTGCCAGCAGCCCCCTCCGTGGAAACACCATATATTTT
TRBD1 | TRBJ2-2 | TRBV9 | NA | CASSGTPPGQGRTGELFF | TGTGCCAGCAGCGGCACCCCCCCGGGACAGGGGCGGACCGGGGAGCTGTTTTTT
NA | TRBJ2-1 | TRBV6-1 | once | CASSGSSRRSYNEQFF | TGTGCCAGCAGTGGATCTAGCAGACGCTCCTACAATGAGCAGTTCTTC
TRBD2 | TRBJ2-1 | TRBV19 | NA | CASTITSGAYNEQFF | TGTGCCAGTACTATTACTAGCGGGGCGTACAATGAGCAGTTCTTC
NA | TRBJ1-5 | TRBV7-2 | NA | CASSLGDTGQPQHF | TGTGCCAGCAGCTTAGGGGACACTGGGCAGCCCCAGCATTTT
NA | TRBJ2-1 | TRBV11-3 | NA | CASSSAPRGNEQFF | TGTGCCAGCAGCTCGGCACCCAGGGGTAATGAGCAGTTCTTC
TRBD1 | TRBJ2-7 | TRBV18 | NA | CASSPPGQVLSQYF | TGTGCCAGCTCACCCCCGGGACAGGTTCTTTCGCAGTACTTC
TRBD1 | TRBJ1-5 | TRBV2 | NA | CASRGDRDNQPQHF | TGTGCCAGCAGGGGGGACAGGGACAATCAGCCCCAGCATTTT
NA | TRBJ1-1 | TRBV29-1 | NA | CSVFMTPEAFF | TGCAGCGTTTTTATGACCCCTGAAGCTTTCTTT
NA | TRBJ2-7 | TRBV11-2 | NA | CASSLGAGNSYEQYF | TGTGCCAGCAGCTTAGGGGCGGGGAACTCCTACGAGCAGTACTTC
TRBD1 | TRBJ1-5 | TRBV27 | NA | CASGSQGANQPQHF | TGTGCCAGCGGGTCCCAGGGGGCCAATCAGCCCCAGCATTTT
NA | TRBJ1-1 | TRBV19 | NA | CASRRTSGTEAFF | TGTGCCAGTAGAAGGACTTCTGGCACTGAAGCTTTCTTT
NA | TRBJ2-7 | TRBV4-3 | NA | CASSQSRRGSYEQYF | TGCGCCAGCAGCCAATCCCGGAGGGGGAGCTACGAGCAGTACTTC
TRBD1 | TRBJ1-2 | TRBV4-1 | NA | CASSQGDRENYGYTF | TGCGCCAGCAGCCAAGGGGACAGGGAAAACTATGGCTACACCTTC
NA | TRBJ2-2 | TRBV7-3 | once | CASSLGQGWAGELFF | TGTGCCAGCAGCTTAGGGCAGGGTTGGGCCGGGGAGCTGTTTTTT
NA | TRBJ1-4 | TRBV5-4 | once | CASSPAGGSGNEKLFF | TGTGCCAGCAGCCCCGCAGGTGGCAGTGGAAATGAAAAACTGTTTTTT